Each of the 24 T cell receptor beta chains below was sequenced from the same sample in a study of blood T cell repertoires in COVID-19. Using immunoSEQ multiplex PCR, the repertoire was profiled, and TCRdb retains in-frame clones only, with some absent. The table shows about 270,000 clones, with 85% to 90% occurring only once. Sequenced sample: PBMCs or T cells enriched from blood (not recorded which). Receptors were obtained from a woman in her sixties or seventies who had recovered from COVID-19.

The genes are TRBV9 and TRBJ2-2; 10 nucleotides align to TRBD1. V gave up 3 bases and J gave up 0 bases; unmatched junction bases: 5. CDR1 and CDR2 from the germline V gene are SGDLS and YYNGEE. This CDR3 is built from 17 residues. This CDR3 reads CASSAPGQGPNTGELFF. CDR3 bases: TGTGCCAGCAGCGCTCCGGGACAGGGGCCGAACACCGGGGAGCTGTTTTTT.

The rearrangement joins TRBV27 to TRBJ2-1; D is perhaps TRBD2 (6 bases). Per germline, CDR1 MNHEY and CDR2 SMNVEV (reference sequence). The CDR3 has 12 amino acids. The ends were cut back, 2 bases at V and 14 bases at J, with 13 bases in the middle. CDR3 in amino acids: CASSLAGLREFF. Written as DNA, the CDR3 is TGTGCCAGCAGTTTAGCGGGGCTTCGGGAGTTCTTC.

The chain recombines TRBV7-3 with TRBJ1-6; the match to TRBD1 covers 8 bases. CDR1 is SGHTA, CDR2 FQGTGA, per germline. The V and J ends lost 0 bases and 10 bases, in that order; junction bases with no gene match: 5. There are 15 residues in the CDR3. The CDR3 region has the DNA TGTGCCAGCAGCTTAACGGGACAGGTCGGATCACCCCTCCACTTT. Translated, it gives CASSLTGQVGSPLHF.

V is TRBV18 and J is TRBJ2-7, with D tentatively TRBD2 (6 bases). Germline V gene lookup returns CDR1 KGHSH and CDR2 LQKENI. V was shortened by 5 bases and J by 2 bases, with 16 bases between the two germline ends. The CDR3 covers 15 residues. The CDR3: CASSTSTGVAYEQYF. In nucleotides, the CDR3 is TGTGCCAGCTCAACCAGTACGGGAGTGGCCTACGAGCAGTACTTC.

CDR3 coding DNA: TGTGCCTGGATCTCCAGTAACTATGGCTACACCTTC. Encoded protein: CAWISSNYGYTF. The chain links TRBV30 to TRBJ1-2; D is unresolved. V shed 4 bases and J shed 1 base, with 7 bases lying between them. Germline CDR1 and CDR2: GTSNPN and SVGIG (reference sequence). This CDR3 has 12 amino acids.

The chain recombines TRBV5-1 with TRBJ1-6, with D possibly TRBD1 on 6 matching bases. Germline loops: CDR1 SGHRS, CDR2 YFSETQ. The CDR3 consists of 15 residues. Trimming cost V 4 bases and J 7 bases, with 15 bases left between them. The CDR3 DNA follows: TGCGCCAGCAGCCCGGAGGACAGCGAGAATTCACCCCTCCACTTT. This sequence encodes CASSPEDSENSPLHF.

V gene TRBV5-1 combines with J gene TRBJ1-2; D is ambiguous. Trimming shortened V by 7 bases and J by 2 bases, and 6 bases separated the two germline ends. The CDR3 contains 11 residues. CDR1 and CDR2 (germline): SGHRS, YFSETQ. This CDR3 is CASGENYGYTF. The CDR3 DNA is TGCGCCAGCGGAGAAAACTATGGCTACACCTTC.

The chain has TRBV19 and TRBJ1-5, with 8 positions matching TRBD1. This CDR3 spans 13 amino acids. Per the germline V gene, CDR1 is LNHDA and CDR2 is SQIVND (reference sequence). The ends lost 6 bases at V and 6 bases at J; junction bases unmatched: 4. DNA of the CDR3: TGTGCCAGTAGGACAGGGGCGGTTCAGCCCCAGCATTTT. Its protein product is CASRTGAVQPQHF. The whole variable domain, filled in from reference TRBV19 and TRBJ1-5, reads DGGITQSPKYLFRKEGQNVTLSCEQNLNHDAMYWYRQDPGQGLRLIYYSQIVNDFQKGDIAEGYSVSREKKESFPLTVTSAQKNPTAFYLCASRTGAVQPQHFGDGTRLSIL.

The chain couples TRBV30 to TRBJ2-5, with 10 positions matching TRBD1. The CDR3 covers 15 residues. Germline V CDR1 and CDR2: GTSNPN, SVGIG (reference sequence). V gave up 2 bases and J gave up 4 bases; unmatched junction bases: 7. This CDR3 is CAWSRGTGAAETQYF. The CDR3 bases are TGTGCCTGGAGTCGGGGGACAGGGGCGGCAGAGACCCAGTACTTC.

The CDR3 sequence is CASSLYGTGKYEQYF. DNA of the CDR3: TGTGCCAGCAGCTTATACGGGACAGGGAAATACGAGCAGTACTTC. The V and J genes are TRBV7-3 and TRBJ2-7; 9 nucleotides agree with TRBD1. The CDR3 spans 15 residues. In germline, CDR1 is SGHTA, CDR2 FQGTGA. J lost 4 bases, V lost 2 bases, and 6 bases had no gene match. Based on the CDR3 plus reference TRBV7-3 and TRBJ2-7, the full variable domain is GAGVSQTPSNKVTEKGKYVELRCDPISGHTALYWYRQSLGQGPEFLIYFQGTGAADDSGLPNDRFFAVRPEGSVSTLKIQRTERGDSAVYLCASSLYGTGKYEQYFGPGTRLTVT.

J is TRBJ1-1 and V is TRBV7-9; D gene unclear. Trimming stripped 3 bases from V and 3 bases from J, with 14 bases between. The CDR3 covers 15 residues. The V gene's germline CDR1 is SEHNR and CDR2 FQNEAQ (reference sequence). The CDR3 region is CASSFSIGRDTEAFF. In DNA form, the CDR3 reads TGTGCCAGCAGCTTTTCAATAGGGAGGGACACTGAAGCTTTCTTT.

The chain is built from TRBV10-1 and TRBJ1-1; D call uncertain. The germline V gene has CDR1 WNHNN and CDR2 SYGVQD (reference sequence). V lost 10 bases, J lost 3 bases, and 15 bases lay in between. The CDR3 covers 13 residues. The CDR3 sequence: CATKEGEYTEAFF. CDR3 nucleotide sequence: TGCGCCACCAAGGAGGGAGAGTACACTGAAGCTTTCTTT.

The chain carries TRBV7-3 and TRBJ2-2, with 11 bases aligning to TRBD2. V shed 5 bases and J 2 bases; nucleotides not matched to a gene: 16. The CDR3 has 20 residues. From germline, CDR1 is SGHTA and CDR2 FQGTGA. CDR3 DNA sequence: TGTGCCAGCAGCCCCCGTCAGACTAGCGGGAACCGCCTAAACACCGGGGAGCTGTTTTTT. Protein product: CASSPRQTSGNRLNTGELFF.

The gene calls are TRBV5-1 and TRBJ2-1, with TRBD2 as a possible D gene (6 bases). The germline V and J ends were trimmed by 0 bases and 2 bases, with 18 bases remaining between them. The V gene's germline CDR1 is SGHRS and CDR2 YFSETQ. The CDR3 contains 18 residues. The CDR3 loop is CASSLALFGGGTYNEQFF. CDR3 DNA: TGCGCCAGCAGCTTGGCGCTCTTCGGGGGTGGGACCTACAATGAGCAGTTCTTC.

This chain uses TRBV5-1 with TRBJ2-2; 10 positions agree with TRBD1. This CDR3 region has 15 residues. V shed 4 bases and J 7 bases; nucleotides not matched to a gene: 7. Germline assignment: CDR1 SGHRS and CDR2 YFSETQ. The CDR3 here is CASSGTGTGDGELFF. CDR3 DNA: TGCGCCAGCAGCGGAACCGGGACAGGGGACGGGGAGCTGTTTTTT.

On this clone: Additional DNA sequences in this sample encode the identical CDR3. The chain employs TRBV5-1 and TRBJ2-5; 9 nucleotides match TRBD2. The germline V gene encodes CDR1 SGHRS and CDR2 YFSETQ. The CDR3 extends over 16 amino acids. The J segment lost 5 bases and the V segment lost 0 bases, leaving 8 bases of the junction unmatched. The CDR3: CASSLALAGAGETQYF. DNA for the CDR3: TGCGCCAGCAGCTTGGCCTTAGCGGGAGCCGGTGAGACCCAGTACTTC.

Only a few counts were recorded for this clone. The gene calls are TRBV7-3 and TRBJ1-1, with 7 bases aligning to TRBD1. Germline V gives CDR1 SGHTA, CDR2 FQGTGA. This CDR3 is built from 13 residues. After removal of 5 bases from V and 7 bases from J, the junction contained 7 bases not matched to a gene. The CDR3 here is CASSPGGQFEAFF. As DNA, the CDR3 is TGTGCCAGCAGCCCCGGGGGACAGTTTGAAGCTTTCTTT.

To note about this clone: A read error may produce the germline difference seen at one junction end. The V call is TRBV2, the J call TRBJ1-5; TRBD1 matches 7 bases. This CDR3 has 16 residues. CDR1 and CDR2 (germline): SNHLY, FYNNEI. The CDR3 DNA follows: TGTGCCAGCAGGGAAGGAGACAGGGTTAGCAATCAGCCCCAGCATTTT. This gives the protein CASREGDRVSNQPQHF.

This rearrangement joins TRBV14 to TRBJ2-7, with 9 bases lining up with TRBD2. The CDR3 totals 14 residues. In germline, CDR1 is SGHDN, CDR2 FVKESK. Unmatched junction bases numbered 4, after V lost 3 bases and J lost 4 bases. The chain's CDR3 is CASSQRGGLYEQYF. The CDR3 bases are TGTGCCAGCAGCCAGCGGGGGGGCTTGTACGAGCAGTACTTC.

V is TRBV24-1 and J is TRBJ1-1, with TRBD1 identical over 7 bases. The J segment lost 4 bases and the V segment lost 7 bases, leaving 5 bases of the junction unmatched. The CDR3 is made up of 13 amino acids. The V gene's germline CDR1 is KGHDR and CDR2 SFDVKD. CDR3 sequence: CATRRQGGTEAFF. The CDR3 bases are TGTGCCACCAGAAGACAGGGAGGCACTGAAGCTTTCTTT.

V and J are TRBV28 and TRBJ2-4, with D possibly TRBD2 on 5 matching bases. Germline V gives CDR1 MDHEN, CDR2 SYDVKM. Trimming pared 3 bases from V and 3 bases from J, leaving 12 bases between. This CDR3 has 15 amino acids. This CDR3 reads CASSLRGLVKNIQYF. CDR3 sequence (DNA): TGTGCCAGCAGTTTGCGAGGGCTCGTCAAAAACATTCAGTACTTC.

The chain carries TRBV5-8 and TRBJ2-3; the match to TRBD2 covers 7 bases. V lost 2 bases and J lost 6; bases outside the gene matches: 6. This CDR3 region has 14 residues. Germline CDR1 and CDR2: SGHTS and YDEGEE. Here the CDR3 reads CASSLSGAWDTQYF. The CDR3 nucleotides read TGTGCCAGCAGCTTAAGCGGGGCGTGGGATACGCAGTATTTT.

The genes are TRBV14 and TRBJ2-5; maybe TRBD1 (5 bases). The CDR3 loop spans 11 amino acids. Germline values: CDR1 SGHDN, CDR2 FVKESK. V was trimmed by 2 bases and J by 7 bases, leaving 5 bases between them. The CDR3 protein is CASSQTGTQYF. As DNA, the CDR3 is TGTGCCAGCAGCCAAACAGGGACCCAGTACTTC.

The genes are TRBV5-1 and TRBJ1-1; D is ambiguous. Germline V lookup: CDR1 SGHRS, CDR2 YFSETQ. The length of the CDR3 is 13 residues. Trimming left V 4 bases short and J 8 bases short, with 15 bases between. The chain's CDR3 is CASSGRVTAEAFF. Written as DNA, the CDR3 is TGCGCCAGCAGCGGCCGTGTTACCGCAGAAGCTTTCTTT.